The source of this T cell receptor beta chain is a study of blood T cell repertoires in COVID-19. Overall study: Spain, Italy and the United States supplied samples that represented acute and convalescent COVID-19. The analysed material was cDNA or gDNA that came from T cells, B-cell-depleted T cells, or PBMCs.

The CDR3 totals 14 residues. V was clipped by 4 bases and J by 5 bases, with 12 bases between them. The germline gives CDR1 SGHTS, CDR2 YDEGEE. Measured with immunoSEQ multiplex PCR; TCRdb has only the in-frame clones, and not every one. The profile shows about 220,000 clones, roughly 80% of them singletons. What was sequenced was PBMCs or T cells enriched from blood (not recorded which). The origin of this receptor is a woman between 40 and 55 years old with acute COVID-19. This chain joins TRBV5-8 and TRBJ1-4, with TRBD1 as a possible D gene (6 bases). Here the CDR3 reads CASSTGTWNEKLFF. The DNA for the CDR3 is TGTGCCAGCAGCACCGGGACATGGAATGAAAAACTGTTTTTT. Filled out from reference TRBV5-8 and TRBJ1-4, the complete variable domain reads EAGVTQSPTHLIKTRGQQATLRCSPISGHTSVYWYQQALGLGLQFLLWYDEGEERNRGNFPPRFSGRQFPNYSSELNVNALELEDSALYLCASSTGTWNEKLFFGSGTQLSVL.